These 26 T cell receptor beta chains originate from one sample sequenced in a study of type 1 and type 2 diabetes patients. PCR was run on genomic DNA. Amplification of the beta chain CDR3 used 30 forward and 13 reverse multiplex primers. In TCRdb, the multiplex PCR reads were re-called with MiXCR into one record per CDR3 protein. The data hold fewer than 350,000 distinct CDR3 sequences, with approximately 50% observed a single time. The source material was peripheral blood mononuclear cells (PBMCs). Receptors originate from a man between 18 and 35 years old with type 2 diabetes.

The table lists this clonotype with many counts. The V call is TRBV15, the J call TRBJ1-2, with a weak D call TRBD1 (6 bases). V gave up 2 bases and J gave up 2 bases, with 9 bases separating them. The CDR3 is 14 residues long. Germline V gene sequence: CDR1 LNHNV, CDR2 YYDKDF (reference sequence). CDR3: CATSRSGENYGYTF. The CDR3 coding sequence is TGTGCCACCAGCAGATCAGGGGAAAACTATGGCTACACCTTC. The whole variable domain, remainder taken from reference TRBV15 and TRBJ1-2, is DAMVIQNPRYQVTQFGKPVTLSCSQTLNHNVMYWYQQKSSQAPKLLFHYYDKDFNNEADTPDNFQSRRPNTSFCFLDIRSPGLGDTAMYLCATSRSGENYGYTFGSGTRLTVV.

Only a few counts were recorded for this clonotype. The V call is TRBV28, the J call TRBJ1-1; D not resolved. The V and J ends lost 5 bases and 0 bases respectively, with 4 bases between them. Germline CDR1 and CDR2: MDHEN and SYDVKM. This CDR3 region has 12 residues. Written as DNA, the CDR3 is TGTGCCAGCAGTCGCATGAACACTGAAGCTTTCTTT. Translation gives CASSRMNTEAFF. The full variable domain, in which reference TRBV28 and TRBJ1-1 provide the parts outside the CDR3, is DVKVTQSSRYLVKRTGEKVFLECVQDMDHENMFWYRQDPGLGLRLIYFSYDVKMKEKGDIPEGYSVSREKKERFSLILESASTNQTSMYLCASSRMNTEAFFGQGTRLTVV.

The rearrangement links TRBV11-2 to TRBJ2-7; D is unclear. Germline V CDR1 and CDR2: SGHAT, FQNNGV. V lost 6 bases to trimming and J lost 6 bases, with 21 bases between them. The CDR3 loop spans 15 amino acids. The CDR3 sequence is CASSQQSDTTAEQYF. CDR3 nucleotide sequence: TGTGCCAGCAGTCAACAATCGGATACGACGGCCGAGCAGTACTTC. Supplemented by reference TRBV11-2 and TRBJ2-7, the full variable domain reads EAGVAQSPRYKIIEKRQSVAFWCNPISGHATLYWYQQILGQGPKLLIQFQNNGVVDDSQLPKDRFSAERLKGVDSTLKIQPAKLEDSAVYLCASSQQSDTTAEQYFGPGTRLTVT.

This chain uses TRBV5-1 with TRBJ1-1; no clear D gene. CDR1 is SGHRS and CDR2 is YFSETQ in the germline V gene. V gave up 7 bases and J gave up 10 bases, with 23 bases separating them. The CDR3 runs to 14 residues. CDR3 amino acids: CASHGVGKLSRAFF. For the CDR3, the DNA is TGCGCCAGCCATGGGGTGGGGAAGTTATCTCGAGCTTTCTTT.

The CDR3 here is CSSTGTANTGELFF. CDR3 nucleotide sequence: TGCAGTTCGACGGGGACCGCGAACACCGGGGAGCTGTTTTTT. J is TRBJ2-2 and V is TRBV29-1; D tentatively fits TRBD1 or TRBD2 (5 bases each). Germline V gene lookup returns CDR1 SQVTM and CDR2 ANQGSEA. There are 14 residues in the CDR3.

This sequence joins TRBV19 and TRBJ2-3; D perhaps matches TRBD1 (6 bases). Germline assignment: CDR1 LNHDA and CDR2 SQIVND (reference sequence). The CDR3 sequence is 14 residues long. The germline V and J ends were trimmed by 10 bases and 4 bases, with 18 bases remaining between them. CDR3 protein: CATRDTSQADTQYF. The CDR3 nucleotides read TGTGCCACCCGGGACACCAGCCAGGCAGATACGCAGTATTTT.

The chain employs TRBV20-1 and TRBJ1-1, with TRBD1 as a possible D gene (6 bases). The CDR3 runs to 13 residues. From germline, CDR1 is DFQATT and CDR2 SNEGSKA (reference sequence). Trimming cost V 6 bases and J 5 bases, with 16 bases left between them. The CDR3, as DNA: TGCAGTGCCACACTACAGGGACGGACTGAAGCTTTCTTT. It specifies CSATLQGRTEAFF.

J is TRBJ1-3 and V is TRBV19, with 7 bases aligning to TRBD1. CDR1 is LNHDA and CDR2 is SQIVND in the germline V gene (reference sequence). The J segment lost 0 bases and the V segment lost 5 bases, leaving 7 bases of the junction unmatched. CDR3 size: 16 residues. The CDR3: CASSVDRSSSGNTIYF. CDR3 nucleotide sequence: TGTGCCAGTAGTGTGGACAGGTCGAGCTCTGGAAACACCATATATTTT.

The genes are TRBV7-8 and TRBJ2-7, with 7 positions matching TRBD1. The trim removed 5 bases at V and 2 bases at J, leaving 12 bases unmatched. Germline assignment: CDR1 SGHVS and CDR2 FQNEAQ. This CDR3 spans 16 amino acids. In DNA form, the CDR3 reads TGTGCCAGCAGCCGCGGCACGGACAGGCTCCCCTACGAGCAGTACTTC. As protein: CASSRGTDRLPYEQYF.

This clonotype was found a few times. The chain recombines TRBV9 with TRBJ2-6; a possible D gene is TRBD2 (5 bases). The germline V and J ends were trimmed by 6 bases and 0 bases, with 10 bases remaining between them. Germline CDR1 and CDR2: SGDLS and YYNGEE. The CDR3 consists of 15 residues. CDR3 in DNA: TGTGCCAGCACCCCCGGGGACTCTGGGGCCAACGTCCTGACTTTC. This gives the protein CASTPGDSGANVLTF.

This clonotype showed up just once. The CDR3 here is CASSDPSTGMAFF. CDR3 DNA sequence: TGCGCCAGCAGTGACCCTTCGACAGGGATGGCTTTCTTT. This chain links TRBV10-2 with TRBJ1-1; 7 nucleotides align to TRBD1. With V trimmed by 3 bases and J by 11 bases, 9 bases remained unmatched. The CDR3 consists of 13 residues. Germline CDR1 and CDR2: WSHSY and SAAADI.

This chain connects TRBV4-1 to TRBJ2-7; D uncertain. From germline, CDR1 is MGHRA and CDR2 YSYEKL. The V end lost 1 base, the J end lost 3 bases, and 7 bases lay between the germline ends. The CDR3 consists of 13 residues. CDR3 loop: CASSQALLYEQYF. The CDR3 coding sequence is TGCGCCAGCAGCCAAGCGTTACTCTACGAGCAGTACTTC.

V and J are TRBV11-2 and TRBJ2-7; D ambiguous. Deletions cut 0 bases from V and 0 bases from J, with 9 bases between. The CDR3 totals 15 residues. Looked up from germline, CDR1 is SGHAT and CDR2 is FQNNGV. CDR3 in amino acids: CASSLDPPLSYEQYF. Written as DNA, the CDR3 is TGTGCCAGCAGCTTAGATCCCCCCCTCTCCTACGAGCAGTACTTC. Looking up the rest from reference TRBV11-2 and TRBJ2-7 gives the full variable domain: EAGVAQSPRYKIIEKRQSVAFWCNPISGHATLYWYQQILGQGPKLLIQFQNNGVVDDSQLPKDRFSAERLKGVDSTLKIQPAKLEDSAVYLCASSLDPPLSYEQYFGPGTRLTVT.

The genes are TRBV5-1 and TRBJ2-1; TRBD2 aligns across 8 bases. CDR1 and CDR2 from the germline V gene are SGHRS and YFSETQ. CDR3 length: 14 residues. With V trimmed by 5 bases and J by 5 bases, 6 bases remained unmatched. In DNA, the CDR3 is TGCGCCAGCAGTCTACTAGCGGAACACAATGAGCAGTTCTTC. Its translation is CASSLLAEHNEQFF. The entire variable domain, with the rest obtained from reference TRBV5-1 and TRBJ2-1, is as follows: KAGVTQTPRYLIKTRGQQVTLSCSPISGHRSVSWYQQTPGQGLQFLFEYFSETQRNKGNFPGRFSGRQFSNSRSEMNVSTLELGDSALYLCASSLLAEHNEQFFGPGTRLTVL.

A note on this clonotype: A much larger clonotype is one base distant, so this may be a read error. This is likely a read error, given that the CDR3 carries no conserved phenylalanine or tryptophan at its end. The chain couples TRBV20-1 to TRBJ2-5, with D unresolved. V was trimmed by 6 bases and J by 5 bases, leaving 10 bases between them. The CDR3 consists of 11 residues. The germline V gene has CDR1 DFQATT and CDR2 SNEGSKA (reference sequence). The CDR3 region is CSAVEDETQYL. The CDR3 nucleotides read TGCAGTGCCGTAGAGGATGAGACCCAGTACCTC.

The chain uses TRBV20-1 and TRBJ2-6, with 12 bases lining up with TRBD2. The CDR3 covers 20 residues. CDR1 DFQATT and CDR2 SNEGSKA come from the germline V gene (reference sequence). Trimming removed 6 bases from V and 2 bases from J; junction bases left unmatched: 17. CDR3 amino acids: CSAQALLAGGVVTGANVLTF. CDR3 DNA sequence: TGCAGTGCCCAAGCATTACTAGCGGGAGGTGTTGTCACTGGGGCCAACGTCCTGACTTTC.

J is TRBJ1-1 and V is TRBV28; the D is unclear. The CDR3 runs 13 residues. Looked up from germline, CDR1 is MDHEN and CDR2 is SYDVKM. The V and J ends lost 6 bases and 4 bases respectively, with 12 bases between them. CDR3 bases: TGTGCCAGCAGCCTTGTTTTGGCCACTGAAGCTTTCTTT. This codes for CASSLVLATEAFF.

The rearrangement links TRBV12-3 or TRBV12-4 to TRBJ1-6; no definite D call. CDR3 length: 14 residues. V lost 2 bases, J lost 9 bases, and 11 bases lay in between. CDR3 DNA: TGTGCCAGCAGTTTATCCGCCAGCGTTTCACCCCTCCACTTT. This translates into CASSLSASVSPLHF.

The CDR3 loop is CASSPTGGDGYTF. The CDR3, as DNA: TGTGCCAGCAGTCCTACAGGGGGCGATGGCTACACCTTC. The genes are TRBV6-6 and TRBJ1-2; 9 positions match TRBD1. In germline, CDR1 is MNHNY, CDR2 SVGAGI (reference sequence). The V and J ends lost 5 bases and 6 bases, in that order; junction bases with no gene match: 4. The CDR3 is made up of 13 amino acids.

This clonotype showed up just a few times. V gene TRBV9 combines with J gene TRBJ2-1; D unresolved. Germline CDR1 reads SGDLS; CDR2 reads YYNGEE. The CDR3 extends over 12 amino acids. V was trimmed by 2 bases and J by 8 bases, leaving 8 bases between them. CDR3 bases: TGTGCCAGCAGCGTTCTTAATGATGAGCAGTTCTTC. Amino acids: CASSVLNDEQFF.

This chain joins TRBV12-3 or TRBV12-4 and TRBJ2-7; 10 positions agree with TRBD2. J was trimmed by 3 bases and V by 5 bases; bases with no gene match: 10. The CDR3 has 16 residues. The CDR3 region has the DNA TGTGCCAGCAGTCAACATAGCGGGAGGCATCTCTACGAGCAGTACTTC. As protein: CASSQHSGRHLYEQYF.

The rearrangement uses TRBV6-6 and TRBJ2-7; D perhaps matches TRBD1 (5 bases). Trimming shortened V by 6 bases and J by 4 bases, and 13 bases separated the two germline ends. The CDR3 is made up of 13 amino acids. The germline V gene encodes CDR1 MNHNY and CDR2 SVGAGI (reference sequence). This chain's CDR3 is CASSRDRFYEQYF. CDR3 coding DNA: TGTGCCAGCAGCCGAGACAGATTTTACGAGCAGTACTTC.

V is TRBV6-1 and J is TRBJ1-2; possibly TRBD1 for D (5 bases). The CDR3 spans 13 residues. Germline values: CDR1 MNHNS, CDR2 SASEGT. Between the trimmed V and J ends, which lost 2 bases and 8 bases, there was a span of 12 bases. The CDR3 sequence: CASSETAGNGYTF. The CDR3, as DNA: TGTGCCAGCAGTGAAACGGCAGGGAACGGCTACACCTTC.

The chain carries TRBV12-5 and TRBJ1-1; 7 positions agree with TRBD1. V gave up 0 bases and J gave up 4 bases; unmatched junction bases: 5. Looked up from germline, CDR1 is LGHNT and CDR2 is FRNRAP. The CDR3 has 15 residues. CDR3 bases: TGTGCTAGTGGTTTGGTACCAGGGGGTTCCACTGAAGCTTTCTTT. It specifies CASGLVPGGSTEAFF.

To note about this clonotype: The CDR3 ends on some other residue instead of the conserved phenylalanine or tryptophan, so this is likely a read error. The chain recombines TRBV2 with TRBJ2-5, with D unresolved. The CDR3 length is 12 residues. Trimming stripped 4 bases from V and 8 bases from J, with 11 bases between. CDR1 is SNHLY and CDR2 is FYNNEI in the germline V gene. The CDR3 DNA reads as TGTGCCAGCAGTGCGACGCTGGGCACCCAGTACTCC. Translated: CASSATLGTQYS.

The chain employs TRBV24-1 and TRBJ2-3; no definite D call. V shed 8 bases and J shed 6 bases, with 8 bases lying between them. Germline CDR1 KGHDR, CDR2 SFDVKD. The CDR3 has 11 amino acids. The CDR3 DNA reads TGTGCCACCATGGTGATTGATACGCAGTATTTT. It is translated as CATMVIDTQYF.